This T cell receptor beta chain was obtained from a study of T cell changes during pregnancy in multiple sclerosis. The CDR3 sequence is 15 residues long. Germline CDR1 and CDR2: SGHTA and FQGNSA. V shed 7 bases, J shed 3 bases, and the junction held 9 bases outside the gene matches. This table comes from immunoSEQ multiplex PCR, and its TCRdb copy is limited to in-frame clones, with some not included. The sample shows tens of thousands of clones, over 90% of them seen only once. The chain joins TRBV7-2 to TRBJ2-7, with 10 positions matching TRBD1. This TCR was sampled from a female donor with multiple sclerosis, enrolled in a pregnancy study. The sequenced sample was CD8+ T cells from peripheral blood mononuclear cells, obtained in the third trimester of pregnancy. Written as DNA, the CDR3 is TGTGCCAGCACAATCCGGGACAGGGGATGCTACGAGCAGTACTTC. It yields the protein CASTIRDRGCYEQYF.